This T cell receptor (beta chain) was documented in a study of blood T cell repertoires in COVID-19. Across the study: Whether acute or convalescent, the COVID-19 samples came from the United States, Italy and Spain. Sample material is recorded as cDNA or gDNA derived from T cells, B-cell-depleted T cells, or PBMCs.

In the study's own analysis: From reference gene primer amplification, estimates of nucleated cell counts were derived. TCRdb's table, derived via immunoSEQ multiplex PCR, lists solely in-frame clones and lacks some. The DNA gave D and trimming, while V, J and clone size come from that table. The table lists hundreds of thousands of clones, about nine tenths of them singletons. The CDR3 runs 15 residues. CDR1 and CDR2 from the germline V gene are SGHDN and FVKESK. V lost 0 bases and J lost 0, with 6 bases in between. The chain carries TRBV14 and TRBJ2-1; no definite D call. This clonotype was obtained from a woman aged 25-40 years with active or convalescent COVID-19. The specimen sequenced was peripheral blood. CDR3 nucleotide sequence: TGTGCCAGCAGCCAAGAGCGGTTCTCCTACAATGAGCAGTTCTTC. It codes for CASSQERFSYNEQFF.